The next 13 T cell receptor beta chains were all read from a single sample in a study of beta chain features in type 1 diabetes. The isolated RNA, all of it, was reverse transcribed, so expressed TCRB transcripts were what got sequenced. Assay used: immunoSEQ multiplex PCR; TCRdb lists only in-frame clones, some missing. The sample carries about 19,000 clones, approximately 50% recorded once. Sample: stem cell memory CD4+ T cells from blood. The receptors originated from a man younger than 30 in good health.

The chain has TRBV7-9 and TRBJ2-5; no clear D. Between the trimmed V and J ends, which lost 5 bases and 1 base, there was a span of 11 bases. In germline, CDR1 is SEHNR, CDR2 FQNEAQ (reference sequence). The CDR3 has 14 amino acids. CDR3 in amino acids: CASSKQNTQETQYF. DNA of the CDR3: TGTGCCAGCAGCAAACAGAACACCCAAGAGACCCAGTACTTC. Full variable domain (remainder filled in from reference TRBV7-9 and TRBJ2-5): DTGVSQNPRHKITKRGQNVTFRCDPISEHNRLYWYRQTLGQGPEFLTYFQNEAQLEKSRLLSDRFSAERPKGSFSTLEIQRTEQGDSAMYLCASSKQNTQETQYFGPGTRLLVL.

The chain is built from TRBV7-2 and TRBJ2-7; D remains unclear. The V end lost 2 bases, the J end lost 0 bases, and 11 bases lay between the germline ends. There are 15 residues in the CDR3. Germline V CDR1 and CDR2: SGHTA, FQGNSA. The CDR3 is CASSLFGGYSYEQYF. The CDR3 DNA follows: TGTGCCAGCAGCTTATTTGGCGGTTACTCCTACGAGCAGTACTTC.

The chain carries TRBV6-6 and TRBJ2-7; D unresolved. The CDR3 is made up of 11 amino acids. Trimming took 4 bases from V and 9 from J, leaving 10 bases between them. CDR1 and CDR2 (germline): MNHNY, SVGAGI (reference sequence). CDR3 protein: CASSSETGQYF. CDR3 nucleotides: TGTGCCAGCAGTTCGGAGACGGGGCAGTACTTC.

The CDR3 reads CAISEREGYEQYF. The CDR3 coding sequence is TGTGCCATCAGTGAGCGGGAGGGCTACGAGCAGTACTTC. The J gene is TRBJ2-7, the V gene TRBV10-3, with 8 positions matching TRBD2. The trim removed 2 bases at V and 3 bases at J, leaving 0 bases unmatched. In germline, CDR1 is ENHRY, CDR2 SYGVKD. The CDR3 runs to 13 residues.

The rearrangement uses TRBV10-3 and TRBJ2-3; weak D call: TRBD2 (5 bases). Germline values: CDR1 ENHRY, CDR2 SYGVKD. This CDR3 is built from 14 residues. V was clipped by 2 bases and J by 0 bases, with 6 bases between them. CDR3: CAISEGLSTDTQYF. The CDR3 DNA is TGTGCCATCAGTGAGGGACTGAGCACAGATACGCAGTATTTT.

This clone has a single count. Other DNA sequences in this specimen translate into the identical CDR3. The V call is TRBV5-1, the J call TRBJ2-1, with 7 bases matching TRBD2. The CDR3 is 16 residues long. Germline CDR1 and CDR2: SGHRS and YFSETQ. After removal of 4 bases from V and 4 bases from J, the junction contained 11 bases not matched to a gene. Written as DNA, the CDR3 is TGCGCCAGCAGCCTCGGGACTACTGCGGGATACAATGAGCAGTTCTTC. Translating gives CASSLGTTAGYNEQFF.

The V gene is TRBV4-3, the J gene TRBJ2-3; possible D gene TRBD1, 6 bases. Trimming removed 4 bases at V and 4 bases at J, with 15 bases between. CDR3 length: 15 amino acids. The germline V gene has CDR1 LGHNA and CDR2 YSLEER. CDR3 bases: TGCGCCAGCAGCCTGGGCGGGTCAGGGGCAGATACGCAGTATTTT. Translated, it gives CASSLGGSGADTQYF.

This clone was recorded a few times. The chain employs TRBV28 and TRBJ1-5, with 8 bases that match TRBD1. Per germline, CDR1 MDHEN and CDR2 SYDVKM. V shed 2 bases and J 4 bases; nucleotides not matched to a gene: 7. This CDR3 region has 16 residues. The CDR3, as DNA: TGTGCCAGCAGTTTAAGGGACAGGAAGAGAAATCAGCCCCAGCATTTT. Translation: CASSLRDRKRNQPQHF.

The chain combines TRBV7-2 with TRBJ2-3; 9 positions agree with TRBD2. The V gene's germline CDR1 is SGHTA and CDR2 FQGNSA. This CDR3 comprises 15 residues. The trim removed 0 bases at V and 5 bases at J, leaving 3 bases unmatched. The CDR3 loop is CASSLAISGGDTQYF. The CDR3 DNA sequence: TGTGCCAGCAGCTTAGCGATTAGCGGGGGAGATACGCAGTATTTT.

This clone has more than one count but fewer than ten. The chain carries TRBV7-9 and TRBJ1-1; the D gene is possibly TRBD1 (5 bases). V gave up 1 base and J gave up 8 bases, with 11 bases separating them. CDR1 SEHNR and CDR2 FQNEAQ come from the germline V gene (reference sequence). The CDR3 loop spans 13 amino acids. CDR3 coding DNA: TGTGCCAGCAGCTTAGTCGGGGGTAAGGAAGCTTTCTTT. Protein: CASSLVGGKEAFF.

This chain links TRBV18 with TRBJ2-7; TRBD1 aligns across 10 bases. Per the germline V gene, CDR1 is KGHSH and CDR2 is LQKENI. The CDR3 is 14 residues long. V dropped 2 bases and J dropped 3; count of bases not matched to a gene: 1. The CDR3 region has the DNA TGTGCCAGCTCACCAGGGACAGGGGACTACGAGCAGTACTTC. Amino acids: CASSPGTGDYEQYF. The entire variable domain, with the rest obtained from reference TRBV18 and TRBJ2-7, is as follows: NAGVMQNPRHLVRRRGQEARLRCSPMKGHSHVYWYRQLPEEGLKFMVYLQKENIIDESGMPKERFSAEFPKEGPSILRIQQVVRGDSAAYFCASSPGTGDYEQYFGPGTRLTVT.

The gene calls are TRBV28 and TRBJ1-2, with 7 nucleotides matching TRBD1. The trim removed 6 bases at V and 4 bases at J, leaving 8 bases unmatched. Germline CDR1 and CDR2: MDHEN and SYDVKM. The CDR3 is 14 residues long. The CDR3 DNA reads as TGTGCCAGCAGAGGTAGTCAGGGGGTCTATGGCTACACCTTC. Translation gives CASRGSQGVYGYTF.

This clone was seen a handful of times. This chain joins TRBV6-5 and TRBJ1-2, with 8 bases aligning to TRBD1. V was clipped by 6 bases and J by 2 bases; unmatched bases: 5. Per the germline V gene, CDR1 is MNHEY and CDR2 is SVGAGI. The CDR3 sequence is 14 residues long. The CDR3 reads CASRETGDNYGYTF. In nucleotides, the CDR3 is TGTGCCAGCAGGGAGACAGGGGACAACTATGGCTACACCTTC.